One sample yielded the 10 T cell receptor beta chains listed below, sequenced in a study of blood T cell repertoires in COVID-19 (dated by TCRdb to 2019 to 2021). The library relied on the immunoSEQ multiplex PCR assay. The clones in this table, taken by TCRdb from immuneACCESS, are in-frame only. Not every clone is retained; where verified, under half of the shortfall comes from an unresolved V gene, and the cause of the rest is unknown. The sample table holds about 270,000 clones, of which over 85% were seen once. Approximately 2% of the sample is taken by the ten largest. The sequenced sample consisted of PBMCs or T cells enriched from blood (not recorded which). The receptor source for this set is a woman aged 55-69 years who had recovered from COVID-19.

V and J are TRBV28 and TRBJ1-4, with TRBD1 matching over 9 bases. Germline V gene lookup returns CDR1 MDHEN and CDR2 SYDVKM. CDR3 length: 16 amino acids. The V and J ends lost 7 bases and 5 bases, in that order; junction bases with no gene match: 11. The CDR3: CASTPPVGTGNEKLFF. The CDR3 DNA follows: TGTGCCAGCACTCCCCCGGTTGGGACAGGGAATGAAAAACTGTTTTTT.

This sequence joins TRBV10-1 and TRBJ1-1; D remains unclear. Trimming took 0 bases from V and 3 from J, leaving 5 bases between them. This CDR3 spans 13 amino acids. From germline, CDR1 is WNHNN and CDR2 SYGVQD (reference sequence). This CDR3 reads CASSESLYTEAFF. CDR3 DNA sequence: TGCGCCAGCAGTGAGTCCTTGTACACTGAAGCTTTCTTT.

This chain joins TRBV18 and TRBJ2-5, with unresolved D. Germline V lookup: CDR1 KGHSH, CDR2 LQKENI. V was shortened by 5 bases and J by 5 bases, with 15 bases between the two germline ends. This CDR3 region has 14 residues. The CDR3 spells CASSSTVPVETQYF. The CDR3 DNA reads TGTGCCAGCTCATCTACAGTGCCTGTTGAGACCCAGTACTTC. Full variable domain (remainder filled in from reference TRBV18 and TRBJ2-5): NAGVMQNPRHLVRRRGQEARLRCSPMKGHSHVYWYRQLPEEGLKFMVYLQKENIIDESGMPKERFSAEFPKEGPSILRIQQVVRGDSAAYFCASSSTVPVETQYFGPGTRLLVL.

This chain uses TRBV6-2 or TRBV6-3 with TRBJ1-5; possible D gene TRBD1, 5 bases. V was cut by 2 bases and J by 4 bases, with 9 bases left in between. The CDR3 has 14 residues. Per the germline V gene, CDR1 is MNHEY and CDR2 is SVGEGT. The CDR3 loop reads CASSYPDRNQPQHF. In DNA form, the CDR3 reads TGTGCCAGCAGTTACCCTGACAGAAATCAGCCCCAGCATTTT.

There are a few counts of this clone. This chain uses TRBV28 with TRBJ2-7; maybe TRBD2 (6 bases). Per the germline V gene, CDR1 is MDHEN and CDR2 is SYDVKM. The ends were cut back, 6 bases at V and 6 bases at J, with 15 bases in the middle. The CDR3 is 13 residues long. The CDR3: CASREGRSGEQYF. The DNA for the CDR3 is TGTGCCAGCAGGGAGGGACGCTCAGGCGAGCAGTACTTC.

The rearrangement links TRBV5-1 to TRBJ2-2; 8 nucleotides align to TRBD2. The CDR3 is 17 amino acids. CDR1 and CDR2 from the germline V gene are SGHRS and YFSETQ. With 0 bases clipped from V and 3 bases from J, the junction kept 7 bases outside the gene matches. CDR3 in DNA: TGCGCCAGCAGCTTGGCAAATCGGGGGGGCGACACCGGGGAGCTGTTTTTT. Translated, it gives CASSLANRGGDTGELFF.

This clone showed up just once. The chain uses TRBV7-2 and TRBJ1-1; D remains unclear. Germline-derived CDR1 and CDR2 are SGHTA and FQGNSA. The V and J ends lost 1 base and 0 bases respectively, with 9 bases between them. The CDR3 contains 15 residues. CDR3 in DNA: TGTGCCAGCAGCTTAGTAGGGAGCATGAACACTGAAGCTTTCTTT. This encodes CASSLVGSMNTEAFF.

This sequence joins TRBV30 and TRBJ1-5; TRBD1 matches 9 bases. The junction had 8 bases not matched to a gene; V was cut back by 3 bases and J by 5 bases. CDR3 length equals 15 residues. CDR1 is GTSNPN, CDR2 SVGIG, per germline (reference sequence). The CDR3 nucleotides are TGTGCCTGGAGGTTAGCCGGGACAGGGTATCAGCCCCAGCATTTT. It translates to CAWRLAGTGYQPQHF.

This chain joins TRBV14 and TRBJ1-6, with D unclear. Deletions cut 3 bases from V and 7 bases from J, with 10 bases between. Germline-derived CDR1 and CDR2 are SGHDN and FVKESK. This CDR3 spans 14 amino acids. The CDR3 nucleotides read TGTGCCAGCAGCCAGGGCAGATTAAATTCACCCCTCCACTTT. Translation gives CASSQGRLNSPLHF.

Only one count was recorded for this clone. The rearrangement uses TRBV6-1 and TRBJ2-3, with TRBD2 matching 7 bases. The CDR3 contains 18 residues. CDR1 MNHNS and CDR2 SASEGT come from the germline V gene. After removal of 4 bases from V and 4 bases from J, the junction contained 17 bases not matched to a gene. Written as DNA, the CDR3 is TGTGCCAGCAGTGGCAAGCGGGACTTGCCATACAAAGCAGATACGCAGTATTTT. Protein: CASSGKRDLPYKADTQYF.